This record covers a single T cell receptor (beta chain). The antigen remains undetermined. Some clones are missing from TCRdb's copy, which holds only in-frame ones; the method was immunoSEQ multiplex PCR. Of 110,000 or so clones listed, about 91% are singletons. The CDR3 extends over 16 amino acids. Per germline, CDR1 LNHDA and CDR2 SQIVND (reference sequence). V lost 5 bases, J lost 3 bases, and 8 bases stayed unmatched. These data come from a study of T cell responses to AZD1222 COVID-19 vaccine. Study observations and caveats: Females made up more of the donors, who were largely white British, and clonal diversity may have come out too low.

The material sequenced was peripheral blood, taken on day 0 of AZD1222 vaccination. This receptor was taken from an adult in good health. The chain links TRBV19 to TRBJ2-7; 12 bases map to TRBD2. The CDR3 region is CASSSKTSGRYYEQYF. The CDR3 region has the DNA TGTGCCAGTAGTTCAAAGACTAGCGGGAGATACTACGAGCAGTACTTC.